These T cell receptor beta chains were read from a single sample in a study of blood T cell repertoires in COVID-19. Clones were read by immunoSEQ multiplex PCR, and TCRdb kept only the in-frame ones, dropping some. This sample has some 300,000 clones, with more than 85% found just once. The sample was peripheral blood. These receptors were collected from a man aged 65-85 years with acute or convalescent COVID-19. The CDR3 runs from the conserved cysteine through the conserved F or W. Each record gives: CDR3 DNA, CDR3 protein, clone size, J gene, V gene, D gene, CDR3 length. D genes are given only for firm matches. Clone sizes are given selectively: once, few, many, or a class where the clone is expanded.

DNA: TGTGCCAGCAGCCCAGGGGCCGCGTCGAACGAGCAGTACTTC; CDR3: CASSPGAASNEQYF; size: .; J: TRBJ2-7; V: TRBV11-3; D: .; length: 14
DNA: TGTGCCAGCAGTTACAGTTCCGGTGAGCAGTTCTTC; CDR3: CASSYSSGEQFF; size: .; J: TRBJ2-1; V: TRBV14; D: .; length: 12
DNA: TGTGCCAGCGTCCAGATGAACACTGAAGCTTTCTTT; CDR3: CASVQMNTEAFF; size: .; J: TRBJ1-1; V: TRBV28; D: .; length: 12
DNA: TGTGCCAGCAGTGAACTGACAGGGGGCCCCACTAACTATGGCTACACCTTC; CDR3: CASSELTGGPTNYGYTF; size: .; J: TRBJ1-2; V: TRBV6-1; D: TRBD1; length: 17
DNA: TGTGCCAGCAGCTTTAGCGGGGGGGAACAAGAGACCCAGTACTTC; CDR3: CASSFSGGEQETQYF; size: once; J: TRBJ2-5; V: TRBV11-2; D: TRBD2; length: 15
DNA: TGTGCCAGCAGTTGGACTAGCGGCACCGGGGAGCTGTTTTTT; CDR3: CASSWTSGTGELFF; size: .; J: TRBJ2-2; V: TRBV28; D: TRBD2; length: 14
DNA: TGTGCCAGCAGCTTAAGTGGCGGGGCTAATGAAAAACTGTTTTTT; CDR3: CASSLSGGANEKLFF; size: .; J: TRBJ1-4; V: TRBV7-3; D: .; length: 15
DNA: TGCGCCAGCAGCTTGGCCCGGCGGGAGGACACAGATACGCAGTATTTT; CDR3: CASSLARREDTDTQYF; size: .; J: TRBJ2-3; V: TRBV5-1; D: TRBD2; length: 16
DNA: TGTGCCAGCAGTCCTACAGGGGGCTATGGCTACACCTTC; CDR3: CASSPTGGYGYTF; size: .; J: TRBJ1-2; V: TRBV7-2; D: TRBD1; length: 13
DNA: TGTGCCAGCAGCCCTGAGCGGGGAGTGGTTGGGCAGTTCTTC; CDR3: CASSPERGVVGQFF; size: few; J: TRBJ2-1; V: TRBV4-2; D: TRBD2; length: 14
DNA: TGTGCCAGCAGCGAACAGGGAACCACAGATACGCAGTATTTT; CDR3: CASSEQGTTDTQYF; size: .; J: TRBJ2-3; V: TRBV3-1/TRBV3-2; D: .; length: 14
DNA: TGTGCCAGCAGAACCAGAGGGCCGTCCTCCTACGAGCAGTACTTC; CDR3: CASRTRGPSSYEQYF; size: .; J: TRBJ2-7; V: TRBV21-1; D: .; length: 15
DNA: TGTGCCAGCAGCTTAGACAGGAGCACAGATACGCAGTATTTT; CDR3: CASSLDRSTDTQYF; size: .; J: TRBJ2-3; V: TRBV7-9; D: .; length: 14
DNA: TGTGCCAGCTCAAGCCTAGCGGGGGGGAGCACAGATACGCAGTATTTT; CDR3: CASSSLAGGSTDTQYF; size: .; J: TRBJ2-3; V: TRBV18; D: TRBD2; length: 16
DNA: TGTGCCAGCAGCAAATCAGGGGACAGGGGCTTGTATGGCTACACCTTC; CDR3: CASSKSGDRGLYGYTF; size: .; J: TRBJ1-2; V: TRBV21-1; D: .; length: 16
DNA: TGTGCCAGCAGTTACTCCTCCCTCGGGTCCTACGAGCAGTACTTC; CDR3: CASSYSSLGSYEQYF; size: few; J: TRBJ2-7; V: TRBV6-5; D: .; length: 15
DNA: TGTGCCAGCAGCGCCCGTGCGGGACAGGGAAGCACAGATACGCAGTATTTT; CDR3: CASSARAGQGSTDTQYF; size: few; J: TRBJ2-3; V: TRBV9; D: TRBD1; length: 17
DNA: TGTGCCAGCAGTTTAGGACTGGGAGAAGGCTACACCTTC; CDR3: CASSLGLGEGYTF; size: once; J: TRBJ1-2; V: TRBV28; D: .; length: 13
DNA: TGTGCCAGTGCGAATCCACAGATGGCTTTCTTT; CDR3: CASANPQMAFF; size: .; J: TRBJ1-1; V: TRBV6-1; D: .; length: 11
DNA: TGTGCCAGCACACTAGGGACTAGCGGGGGGCGGAACACCGGGGAGCTGTTTTTT; CDR3: CASTLGTSGGRNTGELFF; size: .; J: TRBJ2-2; V: TRBV28; D: TRBD2; length: 18
DNA: TGTGCCAGTAGACTCCGGTCGAACACCGGGGAGCTGTTTTTT; CDR3: CASRLRSNTGELFF; size: .; J: TRBJ2-2; V: TRBV19; D: .; length: 14
DNA: TGTGCCAGCAGCCCTAGGGTGGTAGCGGGGTTCCTTGAGCAGTTCTTC; CDR3: CASSPRVVAGFLEQFF; size: .; J: TRBJ2-1; V: TRBV4-2; D: TRBD2; length: 16
DNA: TGTGCCAGCAGCCCCCGCGGGGGGCAGGGGGGCTATGGCTACACCTTC; CDR3: CASSPRGGQGGYGYTF; size: .; J: TRBJ1-2; V: TRBV7-2; D: TRBD1; length: 16
DNA: TGTGCCAGCAGCGGACTCGACAGGAACACCGGGGAGCTGTTTTTT; CDR3: CASSGLDRNTGELFF; size: .; J: TRBJ2-2; V: TRBV9; D: .; length: 15
DNA: TGTGCCAGCAGCCCAACGCCGGACCAAGAGACCCAGTACTTC; CDR3: CASSPTPDQETQYF; size: .; J: TRBJ2-5; V: TRBV7-2; D: .; length: 14
DNA: TGTGCCAGCAGCTTGACCAGTGGGACCCAGTACTTC; CDR3: CASSLTSGTQYF; size: .; J: TRBJ2-5; V: TRBV5-8; D: .; length: 12
DNA: TGTGCCAGCAGCTTGGGGGACAGCTCCTACGAGCAGTACTTC; CDR3: CASSLGDSSYEQYF; size: .; J: TRBJ2-7; V: TRBV5-8; D: TRBD1; length: 14
DNA: TGTGCCAGCACTGCCGGGATCTCTATTTCACCCCTCCACTTT; CDR3: CASTAGISISPLHF; size: .; J: TRBJ1-6; V: TRBV6-6; D: .; length: 14
DNA: TGTGCCAGCAGCGCCACCGGGACAGGGGGCTTTCGCTACACCTTC; CDR3: CASSATGTGGFRYTF; size: .; J: TRBJ1-2; V: TRBV5-6; D: TRBD1; length: 15
DNA: TGTGCCAGCAGTTATGGAGGAGGAAGCTACGAGCAGTACTTC; CDR3: CASSYGGGSYEQYF; size: once; J: TRBJ2-7; V: TRBV6-5; D: .; length: 14
DNA: TGTGCCACCAGTGATTCCAGGGGTGTGGGAGAGACCCAGTACTTC; CDR3: CATSDSRGVGETQYF; size: once; J: TRBJ2-5; V: TRBV24-1; D: .; length: 15
DNA: TGTGCCTGGAGTCCAATCGACATTGAGCAGTTCTTC; CDR3: CAWSPIDIEQFF; size: once; J: TRBJ2-1; V: TRBV30; D: .; length: 12
DNA: TGTGCCAGCAGACTCCCCGGGGTAGCGGGAGGTTACGAGCAGTACTTC; CDR3: CASRLPGVAGGYEQYF; size: .; J: TRBJ2-7; V: TRBV28; D: TRBD2; length: 16
DNA: TGTGCCAGCAGGGCGGACCGATTGGGAGCGAACACCGGGGAGCTGTTTTTT; CDR3: CASRADRLGANTGELFF; size: few; J: TRBJ2-2; V: TRBV5-4; D: .; length: 17
DNA: TGCGCCAGCAGTGAGTCGCGAGAGACACCTTCAAGGGGCTACACCTTC; CDR3: CASSESRETPSRGYTF; size: few; J: TRBJ1-2; V: TRBV10-1; D: .; length: 16
DNA: TGTGCCAGCAGCTCACAGGGAACAAGCTCCTACGAGCAGTACTTC; CDR3: CASSSQGTSSYEQYF; size: once; J: TRBJ2-7; V: TRBV5-4; D: .; length: 15
DNA: TGTGCCAGTAGTATCCAAGCTAGCAATCAGCCCCAGCATTTT; CDR3: CASSIQASNQPQHF; size: .; J: TRBJ1-5; V: TRBV19; D: .; length: 14
DNA: TGTGCCAGCAAGGAGTGGTCCGGGGAGCTGTTTTTT; CDR3: CASKEWSGELFF; size: .; J: TRBJ2-2; V: TRBV2; D: .; length: 12
DNA: TGCGCCAGCAGCCAACAGGGGCCGCCAGAGGGCTACACCTTC; CDR3: CASSQQGPPEGYTF; size: .; J: TRBJ1-2; V: TRBV5-1; D: TRBD1; length: 14
DNA: TGCGCCAGCAGCCAGAGTTGGTGGAGCGAGCAGTACTTC; CDR3: CASSQSWWSEQYF; size: .; J: TRBJ2-7; V: TRBV4-1; D: .; length: 13
DNA: TGTGCCAGCAGTTCACAGGGAACCTCTGGAAACACCATATATTTT; CDR3: CASSSQGTSGNTIYF; size: .; J: TRBJ1-3; V: TRBV28; D: .; length: 15
DNA: TGTGCCAGCAGCCCCAGACAGGGCGGAACTGAAGCTTTCTTT; CDR3: CASSPRQGGTEAFF; size: .; J: TRBJ1-1; V: TRBV13; D: TRBD1; length: 14
DNA: TGTGCCAGCAGCTTCGCCGCGGACACCCAAACAGGGGGCTACACCTTC; CDR3: CASSFAADTQTGGYTF; size: .; J: TRBJ1-2; V: TRBV7-9; D: .; length: 16
DNA: TGTGCCAGCTCACCACCGGCTAGGAGCAATCAGCCCCAGCATTTT; CDR3: CASSPPARSNQPQHF; size: .; J: TRBJ1-5; V: TRBV18; D: .; length: 15
DNA: TGTGCCAGCAGCTTGCTAGGGGACTCGGATGAAAAACTGTTTTTT; CDR3: CASSLLGDSDEKLFF; size: .; J: TRBJ1-4; V: TRBV7-6; D: .; length: 15
DNA: TGTGCCAGCAGCTTGGAGGGGGCGAACACTGAAGCTTTCTTT; CDR3: CASSLEGANTEAFF; size: .; J: TRBJ1-1; V: TRBV7-3; D: TRBD1; length: 14
DNA: TGTGCCATCAGTGAGTCTCGGACAGGGGCCACAGATACGCAGTATTTT; CDR3: CAISESRTGATDTQYF; size: .; J: TRBJ2-3; V: TRBV10-3; D: TRBD1; length: 16
DNA: TGTGCCAGCAGCCCCTACGGGGGGTCGAGCTCTGGAAACACCATATATTTT; CDR3: CASSPYGGSSSGNTIYF; size: .; J: TRBJ1-3; V: TRBV11-2; D: .; length: 17
DNA: TGTGCTCCGGGGGAACAAGAGACCCAGTACTTC; CDR3: CAPGEQETQYF; size: .; J: TRBJ2-5; V: TRBV19; D: .; length: 11
DNA: TGTGCCACCAGCACCGTATCCGGGACAGCCTACGAGCAGTACTTC; CDR3: CATSTVSGTAYEQYF; size: .; J: TRBJ2-7; V: TRBV15; D: TRBD1; length: 15
DNA: TGTGCCAGCAGTGAACGGGGGGCGCAAGACTATGGCTACACCTTC; CDR3: CASSERGAQDYGYTF; size: .; J: TRBJ1-2; V: TRBV2; D: .; length: 15
DNA: TGTGCCAGCAGCTATCAGGTGAATCAGCCCCAGCATTTT; CDR3: CASSYQVNQPQHF; size: .; J: TRBJ1-5; V: TRBV6-5; D: .; length: 13
DNA: TGTGCCAGCAGCCTAACGGGGGGCGCAGCGGGTACGCAGTATTTT; CDR3: CASSLTGGAAGTQYF; size: .; J: TRBJ2-3; V: TRBV9; D: .; length: 15